This entry concerns a single TCR beta chain. This CDR3 is 15 amino acids long. The V and J ends lost 5 bases and 1 base respectively, with 11 bases between them. Per germline, CDR1 SEHNR and CDR2 FQNEAQ (reference sequence). TCRdb's copy holds only in-frame clones and misses some; the assay was immunoSEQ multiplex PCR. The sample holds about 25,000 clones, 70% to 80% seen once. This specimen comes from a study of OX40 agonist ivuxolimab in advanced cancers. This clonotype was sampled from an adult with an advanced solid tumor such as melanoma, head and neck, liver or kidney cancer. The sequenced sample was CD4+ or CD8+ T cells sorted from blood, obtained in a trial of the OX40 agonist ivuxolimab. The chain is built from TRBV7-9 and TRBJ1-4, with a weak D call TRBD1 (6 bases). Here the CDR3 reads CASSNLDRTNEKLFF. For the CDR3, the DNA is TGTGCCAGCAGCAACTTGGACAGAACTAATGAAAAACTGTTTTTT.